This T cell receptor (beta chain) stems from a study of blood T cell repertoires in COVID-19. As for the study in general: Acute and convalescent COVID-19 samples came from the United States, Italy and Spain. PBMCs, B-cell-depleted T cells, or T cells were the source of the cDNA or gDNA that made up the material.

Trimming shortened V by 2 bases and J by 7 bases, and 11 bases separated the two germline ends. The CDR3 is 13 amino acids. Study processing details: Using reference gene primer amplification, nucleated cell counts were estimated. Profiled with immunoSEQ multiplex PCR; TCRdb holds only in-frame clones, not every one. The DNA gave D and trimming, while V, J and clone size come from that table. The table shows 95,000 to 120,000 clones, with around 85% occurring only once. Enrolled during active infection, Seattle patients were then followed longitudinally. The receptor's source is a woman between 55 and 75 years old with COVID-19, enrolled during active disease. Specimen: peripheral blood. The rearrangement joins TRBV12-3 or TRBV12-4 to TRBJ1-2, with a weak D call TRBD1 (5 bases). This chain's CDR3 is CASSLSRVGGYTF. In nucleotides, the CDR3 is TGTGCCAGCAGTTTATCCAGGGTAGGTGGCTACACCTTC.